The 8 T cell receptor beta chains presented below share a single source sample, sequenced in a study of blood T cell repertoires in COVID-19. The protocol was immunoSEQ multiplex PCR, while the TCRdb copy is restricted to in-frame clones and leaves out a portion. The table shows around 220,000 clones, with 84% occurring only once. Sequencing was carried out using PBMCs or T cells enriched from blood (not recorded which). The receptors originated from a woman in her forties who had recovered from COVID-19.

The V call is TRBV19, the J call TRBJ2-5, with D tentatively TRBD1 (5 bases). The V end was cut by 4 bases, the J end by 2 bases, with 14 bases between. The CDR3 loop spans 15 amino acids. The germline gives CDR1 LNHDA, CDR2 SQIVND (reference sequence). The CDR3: CASSKARDFQETQYF. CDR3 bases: TGTGCCAGTAGTAAGGCCAGGGATTTTCAAGAGACCCAGTACTTC.

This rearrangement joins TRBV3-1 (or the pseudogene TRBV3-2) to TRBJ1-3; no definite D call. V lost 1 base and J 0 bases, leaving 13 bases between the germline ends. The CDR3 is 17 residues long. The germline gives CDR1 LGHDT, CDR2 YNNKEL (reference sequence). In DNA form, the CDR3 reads TGTGCCAGCAGCCAAGCACTTCCAGGAAGCTCTGGAAACACCATATATTTT. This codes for CASSQALPGSSGNTIYF.

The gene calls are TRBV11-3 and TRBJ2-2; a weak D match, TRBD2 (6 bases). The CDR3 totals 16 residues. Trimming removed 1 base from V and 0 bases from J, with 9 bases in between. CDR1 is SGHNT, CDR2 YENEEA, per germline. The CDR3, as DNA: TGTGCCAGCAGCTTAGCGGCGGGGACGAACACCGGGGAGCTGTTTTTT. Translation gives CASSLAAGTNTGELFF. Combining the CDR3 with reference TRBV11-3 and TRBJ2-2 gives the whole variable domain EAGVVQSPRYKIIEKKQPVAFWCNPISGHNTLYWYLQNLGQGPELLIRYENEEAVDDSQLPKDRFSAERLKGVDSTLKIQPAELGDSAVYLCASSLAAGTNTGELFFGEGSRLTVL.

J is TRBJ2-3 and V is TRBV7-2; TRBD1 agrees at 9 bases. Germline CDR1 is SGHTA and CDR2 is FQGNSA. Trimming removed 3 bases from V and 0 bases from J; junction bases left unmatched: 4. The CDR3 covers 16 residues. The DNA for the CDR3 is TGTGCCAGCAGCTTCTTCGGACAGGGGAGCACAGATACGCAGTATTTT. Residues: CASSFFGQGSTDTQYF.

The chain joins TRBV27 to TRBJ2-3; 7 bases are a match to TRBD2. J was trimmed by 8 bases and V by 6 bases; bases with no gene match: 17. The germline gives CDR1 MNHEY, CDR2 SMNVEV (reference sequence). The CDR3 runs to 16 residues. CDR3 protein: CASRVGGSGTSGTQYF. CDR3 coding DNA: TGTGCCAGCAGGGTAGGCGGGAGCGGGACCAGTGGTACGCAGTATTTT.

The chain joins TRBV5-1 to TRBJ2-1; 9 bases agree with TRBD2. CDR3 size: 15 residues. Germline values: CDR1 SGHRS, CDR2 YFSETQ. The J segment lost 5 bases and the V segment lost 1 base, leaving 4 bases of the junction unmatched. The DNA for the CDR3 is TGCGCCAGCAGCTTGACCCTAGCGGGGCACAATGAGCAGTTCTTC. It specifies CASSLTLAGHNEQFF.

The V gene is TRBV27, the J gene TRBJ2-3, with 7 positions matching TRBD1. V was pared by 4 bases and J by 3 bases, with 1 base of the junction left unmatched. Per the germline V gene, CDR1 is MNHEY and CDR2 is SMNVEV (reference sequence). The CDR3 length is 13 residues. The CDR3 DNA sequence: TGTGCCAGCAGTTACAGGGGAACAGATACGCAGTATTTT. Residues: CASSYRGTDTQYF.

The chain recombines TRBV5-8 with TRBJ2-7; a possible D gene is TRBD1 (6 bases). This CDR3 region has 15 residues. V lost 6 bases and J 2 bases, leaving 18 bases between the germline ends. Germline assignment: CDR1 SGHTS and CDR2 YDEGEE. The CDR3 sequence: CASTYRETVTYEQYF. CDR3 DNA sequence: TGTGCCAGCACCTACAGGGAGACAGTAACCTACGAGCAGTACTTC.